These 20 T cell receptor beta chains were all obtained from the same sample, sequenced in a study of OX40 agonist ivuxolimab in advanced cancers. Using immunoSEQ multiplex PCR, the repertoire was profiled, and TCRdb retains in-frame clones only, with some absent. The sample records tens of thousands of clones, 70% to 90% being singletons. The source material was CD4+ or CD8+ T cells sorted from blood, sampled in a trial of the OX40 agonist ivuxolimab. These receptors were collected from an adult with an advanced solid tumor such as melanoma, head and neck, liver or kidney cancer.

CDR3 sequence: CASSYYDRESYEQYF. The CDR3 DNA sequence: TGTGCCAGCAGTTACTACGACAGGGAGTCCTACGAGCAGTACTTC. The rearrangement joins TRBV6-6 to TRBJ2-7, with 7 bases lining up with TRBD1. The CDR3 extends over 15 amino acids. The V gene end was trimmed by 1 base and the J gene end by 1 base; junction bases not matched to a gene: 4. Germline values: CDR1 MNHNY, CDR2 SVGAGI (reference sequence).

The J gene is TRBJ1-1, the V gene TRBV28, with D hard to call. CDR3 size: 12 residues. Germline values: CDR1 MDHEN, CDR2 SYDVKM. V was pared by 6 bases and J by 0 bases, with 5 bases between. The CDR3 sequence: CASRGLNTEAFF. Here the CDR3 DNA reads TGTGCCAGCAGGGGTTTGAACACTGAAGCTTTCTTT.

The rearrangement links TRBV5-4 to TRBJ2-7; 8 bases are a match to TRBD2. The CDR3 has 13 amino acids. Losses at the gene ends were 7 bases for V and 4 bases for J; bases not matched to a gene: 7. Per the germline V gene, CDR1 is SGHNT and CDR2 is YYREEE (reference sequence). This CDR3 reads CASGPGLGYEQYF. The DNA for the CDR3 is TGTGCCAGCGGCCCGGGACTAGGTTACGAGCAGTACTTC. Full variable domain (rest looked up from reference TRBV5-4 and TRBJ2-7): ETGVTQSPTHLIKTRGQQVTLRCSSQSGHNTVSWYQQALGQGPQFIFQYYREEENGRGNFPPRFSGLQFPNYSSELNVNALELDDSALYLCASGPGLGYEQYFGPGTRLTVT.

The chain carries TRBV6-1 and TRBJ1-5; D may be TRBD1 (5 bases). This CDR3 comprises 12 residues. Germline V CDR1 and CDR2: MNHNS, SASEGT. V lost 0 bases to trimming and J lost 13 bases, with 10 bases between them. The CDR3 loop reads CASSEAWGVQHF. CDR3 nucleotide sequence: TGTGCCAGCAGTGAAGCGTGGGGGGTTCAGCATTTT.

This clone was observed a handful of times. The chain uses TRBV5-6 and TRBJ2-7; TRBD2 matches at 12 bases. This CDR3 spans 18 amino acids. V shed 1 base and J 2 bases; nucleotides not matched to a gene: 10. Germline loops: CDR1 SGHDT, CDR2 YYEEEE. CDR3 residues: CASSLLIRTSGNTYEQYF. The CDR3 DNA reads as TGTGCCAGCAGCTTGCTGATAAGGACTAGCGGGAACACCTACGAGCAGTACTTC.

This sequence joins TRBV5-1 and TRBJ1-2; no clear D gene. This CDR3 spans 16 amino acids. The V gene lost 0 bases and the J gene lost 1 base, with 13 bases spanning the gap. CDR1 and CDR2 from the germline V gene are SGHRS and YFSETQ. Here the CDR3 reads CASSLGLLDFNYGYTF. CDR3 nucleotides: TGCGCCAGCAGCTTGGGCCTTCTGGACTTTAACTATGGCTACACCTTC.

The rearrangement uses TRBV9 and TRBJ2-5; D possibly corresponds to TRBD2 (6 bases). With the DNA end fitting TRBJ2-7 better, the J assignment may be wrong. This CDR3 has 14 amino acids. Germline loops: CDR1 SGDLS, CDR2 YYNGEE. CDR3 protein: CASSVLGTGGEQYF. The CDR3, as DNA: TGTGCCAGCAGCGTACTAGGGACCGGGGGCGAGCAGTACTTC.

This sequence joins TRBV7-3 and TRBJ2-5; D not resolved. The CDR3 is 13 amino acids. V gave up 2 bases and J gave up 1 base, with 5 bases separating them. The V gene's germline CDR1 is SGHTA and CDR2 FQGTGA. CDR3 in DNA: TGTGCCAGCAGCTTAGCCTTCCAAGAGACCCAGTACTTC. Protein product: CASSLAFQETQYF. Full variable domain (rest looked up from reference TRBV7-3 and TRBJ2-5): GAGVSQTPSNKVTEKGKYVELRCDPISGHTALYWYRQSLGQGPEFLIYFQGTGAADDSGLPNDRFFAVRPEGSVSTLKIQRTERGDSAVYLCASSLAFQETQYFGPGTRLLVL.

V gene TRBV10-1 combines with J gene TRBJ2-1; possibly TRBD2 for D (7 bases). This CDR3 is 14 amino acids long. Germline V gene lookup returns CDR1 WNHNN and CDR2 SYGVQD (reference sequence). The V end lost 5 bases, the J end lost 4 bases, and 12 bases lay between the germline ends. CDR3 sequence reads: CASSLGGGYNEQFF. CDR3 DNA: TGCGCCAGCAGTTTAGGGGGGGGATACAATGAGCAGTTCTTC.

The CDR3 DNA reads as TGTGCCAGCAGTTTAAAGGGGGTGCGCCGCACAGATACGCAGTATTTT. It yields the protein CASSLKGVRRTDTQYF. This rearrangement joins TRBV7-9 to TRBJ2-3, with a possible D match to TRBD1 (6 bases). The CDR3 sequence is 16 residues long. The germline V and J ends were trimmed by 6 bases and 1 base, with 17 bases remaining between them. The V gene's germline CDR1 is SEHNR and CDR2 FQNEAQ (reference sequence).

The chain couples TRBV7-8 to TRBJ1-1, with 8 positions matching TRBD1. V shed 5 bases, J shed 4 bases, and the junction held 12 bases outside the gene matches. This CDR3 comprises 16 residues. Germline lookup yields CDR1 SGHVS and CDR2 FQNEAQ. DNA of the CDR3: TGTGCCAGCAGCGACCGCAGGGGGCGTACGGGCACTGAAGCTTTCTTT. Encoded protein: CASSDRRGRTGTEAFF.

The CDR3 sequence is CASSPRTGNYGYTF. The CDR3 region has the DNA TGTGCCAGTAGTCCCAGGACAGGGAACTATGGCTACACCTTC. This chain links TRBV19 with TRBJ1-2; 8 positions match TRBD1. CDR1 LNHDA and CDR2 SQIVND come from the germline V gene (reference sequence). The V segment lost 5 bases and the J segment 2 bases; nucleotides outside the gene matches: 4. CDR3 length equals 14 residues.

The V call is TRBV5-5, the J call TRBJ2-3; tentative D call: TRBD2 (5 bases). Trimming took 3 bases from V and 1 from J, leaving 12 bases between them. Germline V gives CDR1 SGHKS, CDR2 YYEKEE (reference sequence). The CDR3 contains 15 residues. The CDR3, as DNA: TGTGCCAGCAGCTCTCCTCCGAGGGGCACAGATACGCAGTATTTT. Translation: CASSSPPRGTDTQYF.

The rearrangement joins TRBV18 to TRBJ2-7; TRBD2 aligns across 10 bases. Germline-derived CDR1 and CDR2 are KGHSH and LQKENI. CDR3 length: 17 residues. V lost 2 bases to trimming and J lost 7 bases; unmatched junction nucleotides: 14. The CDR3 loop reads CASSPGGRSGRAGEQYF. DNA for the CDR3: TGTGCCAGCTCACCAGGTGGTAGGAGCGGGAGGGCCGGTGAGCAGTACTTC. The whole variable domain, remainder taken from reference TRBV18 and TRBJ2-7, is NAGVMQNPRHLVRRRGQEARLRCSPMKGHSHVYWYRQLPEEGLKFMVYLQKENIIDESGMPKERFSAEFPKEGPSILRIQQVVRGDSAAYFCASSPGGRSGRAGEQYFGPGTRLTVT.

The gene calls are TRBV6-5 and TRBJ1-2, with a possible D match to TRBD1 (6 bases). The ends were cut back, 2 bases at V and 0 bases at J, with 7 bases in the middle. The CDR3 spans 14 residues. Germline lookup yields CDR1 MNHEY and CDR2 SVGAGI. In DNA form, the CDR3 reads TGTGCCAGCAGTTACAACAGGGCTAACTATGGCTACACCTTC. The encoded protein is CASSYNRANYGYTF.

The genes are TRBV7-8 and TRBJ2-3; tentative D call: TRBD2 (5 bases). Trimming cost V 1 base and J 0 bases, with 8 bases left between them. Germline assignment: CDR1 SGHVS and CDR2 FQNEAQ. This CDR3 is built from 15 residues. This CDR3 is CASSLGTGSTDTQYF. CDR3 bases: TGTGCCAGCAGCTTAGGGACGGGAAGCACAGATACGCAGTATTTT. The whole variable domain, filled in from reference TRBV7-8 and TRBJ2-3, reads GAGVSQSPRYKVAKRGQDVALRCDPISGHVSLFWYQQALGQGPEFLTYFQNEAQLDKSGLPSDRFFAERPEGSVSTLKIQRTQQEDSAVYLCASSLGTGSTDTQYFGPGTRLTVL.

The chain has TRBV5-1 and TRBJ2-1; perhaps D is TRBD1 or TRBD2 (5 bases each). V was cut by 7 bases and J by 8 bases, with 13 bases left in between. Germline V gene sequence: CDR1 SGHRS, CDR2 YFSETQ. CDR3 length equals 12 residues. CDR3 protein: CASSQGGYEQFF. CDR3 DNA sequence: TGCGCCAGCTCCCAGGGCGGGTATGAGCAGTTCTTC. Variable domain in full (rest from reference TRBV5-1 and TRBJ2-1): KAGVTQTPRYLIKTRGQQVTLSCSPISGHRSVSWYQQTPGQGLQFLFEYFSETQRNKGNFPGRFSGRQFSNSRSEMNVSTLELGDSALYLCASSQGGYEQFFGPGTRLTVL.

The J gene is TRBJ1-6, the V gene TRBV5-1; D is unclear. In germline, CDR1 is SGHRS, CDR2 YFSETQ. V was cut by 4 bases and J by 6 bases, with 14 bases left in between. CDR3 length: 15 residues. The CDR3 DNA reads as TGCGCCAGCAGCGACCGGGATTCCGGTAATTCACCCCTCCACTTT. Its protein is CASSDRDSGNSPLHF. Full variable domain (remainder filled in from reference TRBV5-1 and TRBJ1-6): KAGVTQTPRYLIKTRGQQVTLSCSPISGHRSVSWYQQTPGQGLQFLFEYFSETQRNKGNFPGRFSGRQFSNSRSEMNVSTLELGDSALYLCASSDRDSGNSPLHFGNGTRLTVT.

This chain uses TRBV28 with TRBJ2-7; 11 nucleotides agree with TRBD2. The germline V gene has CDR1 MDHEN and CDR2 SYDVKM. This CDR3 is built from 15 residues. Trimming removed 4 bases from V and 2 bases from J; junction bases left unmatched: 4. The CDR3 loop reads CASSSGLAEPYEQYF. The CDR3 DNA is TGTGCCAGCAGTTCGGGACTAGCGGAACCCTACGAGCAGTACTTC.

This clone was recorded a few times. The chain joins TRBV5-1 to TRBJ1-1, with no clear D. Trimming left V 2 bases short and J 6 bases short, with 8 bases between. There are 12 residues in the CDR3. Germline V CDR1 and CDR2: SGHRS, YFSETQ. For the CDR3, the DNA is TGCGCCAGCAGCTTCGGCCGGGCTGAAGCTTTCTTT. Amino acid sequence: CASSFGRAEAFF.